This entry lists 3 T cell receptor beta chains sequenced from one sample in a study of breast tumors, draining lymph nodes, adjacent tissues. TCRdb reprocessed the multiplex PCR reads via MiXCR and lists one record per CDR3 protein. The sample holds under 350,000 distinct CDR3 sequences; roughly 30% are singletons and the top ten take about 1.2%. Breast cancer patients provided tissue from their axillary draining lymph nodes. Sequencing was carried out using axillary lymph node tissue. The receptors stem from a female donor with breast cancer. Some clones in this sample may be carry-over from other donors' samples.

There are many counts of this clonotype. The genes are TRBV7-3 and TRBJ2-1, with 9 bases lining up with TRBD2. Per germline, CDR1 SGHTA and CDR2 FQGTGA. V gave up 3 bases and J gave up 8 bases; unmatched junction bases: 11. The CDR3 totals 16 residues. The CDR3 here is CASSFFPRTSVYEQFF. CDR3 nucleotides: TGTGCCAGCAGCTTTTTCCCCCGGACTAGCGTTTATGAGCAGTTCTTC.

About this clonotype: A much larger clone lies one base from this, so it may be a read error. The chain recombines TRBV7-9 with TRBJ2-1, with 7 bases that match TRBD1. Germline trimming cut 3 bases from V and 7 bases from J; bases unmatched to any gene: 9. The CDR3 has 15 residues. The germline CDR1 and CDR2 sequences are SEHNR and FQNEAQ (reference sequence). The CDR3 DNA is TGTGCCAGCAGCTTTCTGCTCGGGACAGTTAATGAGCAGTTCTTC. Translating gives CASSFLLGTVNEQFF.

This clonotype showed up many times. The chain couples TRBV20-1 to TRBJ2-1; 9 bases line up with TRBD2. The V segment lost 3 bases and the J segment 6 bases; nucleotides outside the gene matches: 12. CDR1 is DFQATT and CDR2 is SNEGSKA in the germline V gene (reference sequence). CDR3 length: 16 amino acids. The CDR3 region is CSASLAGPWISNEQFF. The CDR3 DNA sequence: TGCAGTGCTAGTCTAGCGGGGCCGTGGATAAGCAATGAGCAGTTCTTC.